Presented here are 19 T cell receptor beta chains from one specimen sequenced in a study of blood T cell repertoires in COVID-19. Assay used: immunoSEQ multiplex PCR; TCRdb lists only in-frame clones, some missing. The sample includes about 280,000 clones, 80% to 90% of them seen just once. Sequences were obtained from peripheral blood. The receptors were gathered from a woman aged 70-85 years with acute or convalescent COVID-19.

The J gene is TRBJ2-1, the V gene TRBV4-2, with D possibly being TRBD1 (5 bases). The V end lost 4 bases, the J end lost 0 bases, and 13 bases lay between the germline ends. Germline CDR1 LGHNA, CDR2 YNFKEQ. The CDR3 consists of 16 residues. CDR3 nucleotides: TGTGCCAGCAGCCCAGGGATGGGTCCCTCCTACAATGAGCAGTTCTTC. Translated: CASSPGMGPSYNEQFF.

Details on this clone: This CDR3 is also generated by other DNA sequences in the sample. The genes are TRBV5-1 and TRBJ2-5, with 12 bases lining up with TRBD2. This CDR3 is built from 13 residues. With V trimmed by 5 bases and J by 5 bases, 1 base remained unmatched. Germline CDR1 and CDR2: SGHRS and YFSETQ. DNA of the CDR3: TGCGCCAGCAGTGGGACTAGCGGGGAGACCCAGTACTTC. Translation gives CASSGTSGETQYF.

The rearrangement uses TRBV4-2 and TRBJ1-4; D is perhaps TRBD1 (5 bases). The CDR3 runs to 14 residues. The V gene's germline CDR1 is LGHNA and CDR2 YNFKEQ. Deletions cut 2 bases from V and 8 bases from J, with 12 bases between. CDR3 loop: CASSQPGGSEKLFF. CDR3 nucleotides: TGTGCCAGCAGCCAACCCGGGGGTTCAGAAAAACTGTTTTTT.

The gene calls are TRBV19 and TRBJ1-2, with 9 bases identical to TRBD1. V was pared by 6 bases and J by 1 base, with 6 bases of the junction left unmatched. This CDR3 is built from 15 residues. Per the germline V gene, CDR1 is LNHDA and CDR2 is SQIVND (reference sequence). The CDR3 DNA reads TGTGCCAGTAGCAACAGGGGGCCCCTTAACTATGGCTACACCTTC. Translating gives CASSNRGPLNYGYTF. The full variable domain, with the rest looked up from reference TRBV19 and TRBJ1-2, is DGGITQSPKYLFRKEGQNVTLSCEQNLNHDAMYWYRQDPGQGLRLIYYSQIVNDFQKGDIAEGYSVSREKKESFPLTVTSAQKNPTAFYLCASSNRGPLNYGYTFGSGTRLTVV.

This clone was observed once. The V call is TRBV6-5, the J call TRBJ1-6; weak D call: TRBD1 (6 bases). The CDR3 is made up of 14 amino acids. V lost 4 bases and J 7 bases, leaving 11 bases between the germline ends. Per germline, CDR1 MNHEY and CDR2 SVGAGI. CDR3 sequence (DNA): TGTGCCAGCAGTTCAGGGGTTGGGAATTCACCCCTCCACTTT. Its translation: CASSSGVGNSPLHF.

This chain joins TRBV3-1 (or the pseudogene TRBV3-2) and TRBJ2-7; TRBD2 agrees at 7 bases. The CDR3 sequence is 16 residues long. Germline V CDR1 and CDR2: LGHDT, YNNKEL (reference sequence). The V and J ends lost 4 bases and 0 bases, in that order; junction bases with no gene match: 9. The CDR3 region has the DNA TGTGCCAGCAGCCGGAACTCGCTAGCGGACTCCTACGAGCAGTACTTC. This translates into CASSRNSLADSYEQYF.

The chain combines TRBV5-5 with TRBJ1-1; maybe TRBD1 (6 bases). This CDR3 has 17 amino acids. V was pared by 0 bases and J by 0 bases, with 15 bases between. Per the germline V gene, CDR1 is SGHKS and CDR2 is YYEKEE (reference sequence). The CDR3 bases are TGTGCCAGCAGCTTGGGGTCGGGGGGCCCAATGAACACTGAAGCTTTCTTT. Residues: CASSLGSGGPMNTEAFF.

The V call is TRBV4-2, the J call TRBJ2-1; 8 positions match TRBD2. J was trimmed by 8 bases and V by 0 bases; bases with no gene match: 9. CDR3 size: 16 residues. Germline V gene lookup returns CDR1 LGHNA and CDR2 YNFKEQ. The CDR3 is CASSQEPGTRLYEQFF. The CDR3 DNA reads TGTGCCAGCAGCCAAGAGCCCGGGACTAGGCTCTATGAGCAGTTCTTC.

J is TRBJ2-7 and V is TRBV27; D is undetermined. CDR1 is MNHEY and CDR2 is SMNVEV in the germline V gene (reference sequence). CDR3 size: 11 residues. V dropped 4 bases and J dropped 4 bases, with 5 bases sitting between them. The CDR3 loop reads CASSSGYEQYF. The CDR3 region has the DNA TGTGCCAGCAGTTCCGGGTACGAGCAGTACTTC.

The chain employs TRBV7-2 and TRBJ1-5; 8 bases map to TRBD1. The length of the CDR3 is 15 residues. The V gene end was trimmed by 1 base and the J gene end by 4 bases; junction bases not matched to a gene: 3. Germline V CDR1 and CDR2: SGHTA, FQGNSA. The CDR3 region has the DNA TGTGCCAGCAGCTTAGGCCAGGGGGCGAATCAGCCCCAGCATTTT. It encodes CASSLGQGANQPQHF.

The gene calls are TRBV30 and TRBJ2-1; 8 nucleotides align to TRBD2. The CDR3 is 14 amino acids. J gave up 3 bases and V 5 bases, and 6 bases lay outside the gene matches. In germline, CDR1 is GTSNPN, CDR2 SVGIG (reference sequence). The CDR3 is CAWGGTSLYNEQFF. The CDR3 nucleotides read TGTGCCTGGGGCGGGACTAGTCTCTACAATGAGCAGTTCTTC.

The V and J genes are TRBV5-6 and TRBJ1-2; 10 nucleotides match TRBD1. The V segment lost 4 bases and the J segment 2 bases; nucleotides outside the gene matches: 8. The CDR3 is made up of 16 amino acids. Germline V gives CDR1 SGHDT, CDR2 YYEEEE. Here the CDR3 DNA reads TGTGCCAGCAGCGTCTCGCCGGGACAGGGGAACTATGGCTACACCTTC. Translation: CASSVSPGQGNYGYTF.

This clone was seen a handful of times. The CDR3 DNA reads as TGTGCCAGCAGCTTATACGCGGGGCTGAACACCGGGGAGCTGTTTTTT. This codes for CASSLYAGLNTGELFF. The chain joins TRBV7-6 to TRBJ2-2; a weak D match, TRBD2 (6 bases). V lost 2 bases and J 1 base, leaving 11 bases between the germline ends. The germline CDR1 and CDR2 sequences are SGHVS and FNYEAQ. The CDR3 is 16 residues long.

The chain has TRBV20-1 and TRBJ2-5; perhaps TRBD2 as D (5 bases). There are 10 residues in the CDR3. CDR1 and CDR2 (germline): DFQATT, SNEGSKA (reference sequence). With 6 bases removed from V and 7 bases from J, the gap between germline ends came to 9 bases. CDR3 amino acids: CSALRGTQYF. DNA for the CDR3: TGCAGTGCCCTCCGGGGGACCCAGTACTTC.

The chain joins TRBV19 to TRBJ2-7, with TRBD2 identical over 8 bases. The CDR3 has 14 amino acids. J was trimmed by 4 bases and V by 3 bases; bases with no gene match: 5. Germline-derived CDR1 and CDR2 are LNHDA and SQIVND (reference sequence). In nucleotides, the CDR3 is TGTGCCAGTAGTATCCAAAGCGGGGGTTACGAGCAGTACTTC. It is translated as CASSIQSGGYEQYF.

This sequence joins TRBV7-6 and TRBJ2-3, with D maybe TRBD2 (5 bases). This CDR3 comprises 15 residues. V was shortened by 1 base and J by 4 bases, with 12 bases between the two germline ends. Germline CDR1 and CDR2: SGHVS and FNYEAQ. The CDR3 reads CASSLGDYGPDTQYF. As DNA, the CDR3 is TGTGCCAGCAGCTTAGGAGACTACGGGCCAGATACGCAGTATTTT.

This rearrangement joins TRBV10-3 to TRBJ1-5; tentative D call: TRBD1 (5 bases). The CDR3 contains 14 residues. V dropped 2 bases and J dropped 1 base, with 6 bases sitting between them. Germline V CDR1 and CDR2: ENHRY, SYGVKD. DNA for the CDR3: TGTGCCATCAGTGAGCGGGGGAGCAATCAGCCCCAGCATTTT. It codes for CAISERGSNQPQHF.

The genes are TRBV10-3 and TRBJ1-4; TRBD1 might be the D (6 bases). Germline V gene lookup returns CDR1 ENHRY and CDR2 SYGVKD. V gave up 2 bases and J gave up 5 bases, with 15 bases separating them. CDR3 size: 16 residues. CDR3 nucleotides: TGTGCCATCAGTGAGAGGGGACAAGCCCAAAATGAAAAACTGTTTTTT. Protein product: CAISERGQAQNEKLFF.

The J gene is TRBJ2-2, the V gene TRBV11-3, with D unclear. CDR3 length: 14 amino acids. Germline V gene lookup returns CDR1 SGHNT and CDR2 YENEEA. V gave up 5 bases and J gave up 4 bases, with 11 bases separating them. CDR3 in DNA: TGTGCCAGCAGCGAAAACCAGGTCACCGGGGAGCTGTTTTTT. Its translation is CASSENQVTGELFF.